This TCR beta chain came from a study of spatial heterogeneity in lung cancer (dated by TCRdb to between 2018 and 2021). Background on the whole study: Beta-chain transcripts were consistently detected in greater numbers than alpha-chain transcripts, which likely reflected higher beta-chain transcript abundance. A strong correlation was found between TCR transcript counts in tumor regions and a T cell transcriptional module score from matched bulk RNA-seq. In the raw uncorrected reads, each unique combination of TCR and UMI appeared on average more than ten times. The study quantitatively compared TCR alpha and beta repertoires across multiple tumor regions, matched nontumor lung and blood in non-small cell lung cancer. Nonsynonymous mutation counts, determined by whole-exome sequencing of tumor tissue, were related to TCR repertoire features. Both alpha and beta chains were TCR-sequenced in 210 or so tumor regions, under 85 matched nontumor lung samples and around 54 PBMC samples obtained at surgery.

This clonotype appeared many times. Its binding antigen is unknown. No much larger clonotype is one base removed from it; base qualities were not supplied. The CDR3 spans 15 residues, from the cysteine through the phenylalanine. Here the CDR3 DNA is all that survives: 45 bases in frame from base 1. V lost 1 base and J lost 3 bases; the stretch between them is 13 bases long. The germline V gene sets CDR1 to SGHTA and CDR2 to FQGNSA. General findings and caveats noted by the study authors: The tumor nonsynonymous mutation count correlated with the number of expanded intratumoral alpha and beta TCRs. TCR-seq coverage of tumor T cells was estimated to be only roughly 7.3% for alpha chains and more than 11% for beta chains. Additional single-cell paired TCR alpha and beta sequencing was considered necessary to confirm, at a functional level, the hypothesis that regional TCRs recognize regional mutations. The count of ubiquitous expanded TCRs correlated with the count of ubiquitous nonsynonymous mutations, and the count of regional expanded TCRs correlated with the count of regional nonsynonymous mutations.

The method was 5' RACE. TCRdb shows the sequencer as NextSeq 500. To allow correction of PCR and sequencing errors, the TCR library protocol tagged every TCR cDNA molecule with a unique molecular identifier. Per the authors' processing: Decombinator tools were used for TCR identification, UMI-based error correction and CDR3 extraction. Expanded TCRs were defined as those above a frequency of 2 per 1,000, corresponding to the top 1% of the tumor frequency distribution. Expanded tumor TCRs were classed as regional if statistically deemed absent (corrected P<0.05) from at least one tumor region, otherwise ubiquitous. Each repertoire was subsampled 100 times to 5,000 TCRs, after which Renyi diversity was computed with the R vegan package. CDR3 similarity networks were built from amino acid triplet string-kernel similarity, connecting CDR3s with pairwise similarity above 0.82. TCRdb reprocessing: public reads trimmed at Q25 with fastp, clones called with MiXCR, in-frame beta chains kept. Rows matching on CDR3 protein sequence are summarized as one entry with the most common DNA and genes. TCRdb, rather than the study authors, made the V and J calls. The sample profile shows roughly 11,000 distinct CDR3 sequences; more than 12% of them were found once. The ten largest clones represent around 16% of the sample.

The intended sense of this specimen's time point label: sample taken at primary tumor resection. Donors were approximately 72 patients with early-stage, untreated non-small cell lung cancer from the lung TRACERx cohort. For TCR sequencing, whole RNA was extracted from tumor and nontumor lung tissue, or from cryopreserved PBMC samples, and no cell sorting was done. A patient was chosen for TCR sequencing only when enough RNA was available from at least two tumor regions. A lung pathologist reviewed the tumor and adjacent nontumor lung specimens before the specimens were selected. The input for sequencing was lung tumor tissue, taken at surgery. This receptor was taken from a male donor with early-stage non-small cell lung cancer. Rearrangement joined TRBV7-2 to TRBJ2-7; possibly the D gene is TRBD2, per 5 matching bases. The nucleotide sequence reads as follows: TGTGCCAGCAGCTTAGAGGCCGGGGTTAACTACGAGCAGTACTTC. It encodes CASSLEAGVNYEQYF.